This TCR beta chain was obtained from a study of blood T cell repertoires in COVID-19. Study details: The cDNA or gDNA used as material had been derived from T cells, B-cell-depleted T cells, or PBMCs.

The CDR3 is 18 residues long. Trimming cost V 2 bases and J 3 bases; bases outside gene matches: 13. Germline CDR1 SGHRS, CDR2 YFSETQ. Study processing details: Reference gene primer amplification gave nucleated cell count estimates. Produced via immunoSEQ multiplex PCR; TCRdb's table is partial and in-frame only. For V, J and clone size, that table is used; D and trimming come from the DNA. The repertoire has about 110,000 clones, around 83% of them found once; the top ten carry about 16%. The receptor was derived from a woman older than 75 with acute or convalescent COVID-19. The chain has TRBV5-1 and TRBJ2-3; 9 positions agree with TRBD2. The sequencing input was peripheral blood. CDR3 in amino acids: CASSFYPLSGSPTDTQYF. CDR3 sequence (DNA): TGCGCCAGCAGCTTCTACCCCCTTAGCGGGAGCCCAACAGATACGCAGTATTTT.